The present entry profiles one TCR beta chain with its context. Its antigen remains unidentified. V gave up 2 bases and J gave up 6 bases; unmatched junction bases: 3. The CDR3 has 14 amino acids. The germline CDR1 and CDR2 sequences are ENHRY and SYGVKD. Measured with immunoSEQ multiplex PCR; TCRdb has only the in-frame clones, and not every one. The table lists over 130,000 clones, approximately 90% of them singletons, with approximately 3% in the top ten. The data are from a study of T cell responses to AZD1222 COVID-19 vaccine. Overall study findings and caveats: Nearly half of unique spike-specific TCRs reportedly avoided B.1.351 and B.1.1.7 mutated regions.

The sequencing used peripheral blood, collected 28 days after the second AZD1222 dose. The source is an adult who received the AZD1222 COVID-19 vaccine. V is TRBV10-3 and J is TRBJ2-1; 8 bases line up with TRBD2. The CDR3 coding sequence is TGTGCCATCAGTGAGCGGGAGGGCCTCAATGAGCAGTTCTTC. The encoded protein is CAISEREGLNEQFF.